The clone carrying this TCR beta chain was observed a few times. In germline, CDR1 is SEHNR, CDR2 FQNEAQ (reference sequence). The V end lost 1 base, the J end lost 2 bases, and 15 bases lay between the germline ends. The CDR3 runs 16 residues. The data were obtained in a study of blood T cell repertoires in COVID-19. Some clones are missing from TCRdb's copy, which holds only in-frame ones; the method was immunoSEQ multiplex PCR. The repertoire has 100,000 to 150,000 clones, almost 70% of them found once; the top ten carry 2% to 2.5%. The sequencing input was peripheral blood. The chain is built from TRBV7-9 and TRBJ2-7, with D possibly TRBD1 on 7 matching bases. The TCR originated in a woman in her 70s with acute or convalescent COVID-19. In DNA form, the CDR3 reads TGTGCCAGCAGCTTAGGCGGGACAGTTCTTACCTACGAGCAGTACTTC. Amino acid sequence: CASSLGGTVLTYEQYF. Variable domain in full (rest from reference TRBV7-9 and TRBJ2-7): DTGVSQNPRHKITKRGQNVTFRCDPISEHNRLYWYRQTLGQGPEFLTYFQNEAQLEKSRLLSDRFSAERPKGSFSTLEIQRTEQGDSAMYLCASSLGGTVLTYEQYFGPGTRLTVT.